The 30 T cell receptor beta chains given below trace back to one sample, sequenced in a study of blood T cells in healthy people across ages. Then a second PCR, running about 6 to 12 cycles, was carried out with a sample-barcoded 5' primer and a J-beta primer mix. MiXCR, run by TCRdb on the 5' RACE reads, gives a single entry per CDR3 protein. The table has 1.4 million to 1.5 million distinct CDR3 sequences, approximately 40% seen once. Sequenced material: blood. The receptors were sampled from a young woman in good health.

V and J are TRBV20-1 and TRBJ1-5; 7 bases are a match to TRBD1. Germline CDR1 DFQATT, CDR2 SNEGSKA (reference sequence). With V trimmed by 3 bases and J by 4 bases, 6 bases remained unmatched. There are 14 residues in the CDR3. CDR3 bases: TGCAGTGCTAGGGGTAGACAGGGAAATCAGCCCCAGCATTTT. Translation: CSARGRQGNQPQHF.

The rearrangement uses TRBV21-1 and TRBJ2-3. TRBV21-1 is labeled a pseudogene. This CDR3 is built from 14 residues. This CDR3 reads CASREPGTTDTQYF. The CDR3 nucleotides are TGTGCCAGCAGGGAACCTGGCACCACAGATACGCAGTATTTT.

This chain connects TRBV6-5 to TRBJ1-2; possible D gene TRBD1, 6 bases. The CDR3 sequence is 12 residues long. The germline V and J ends were trimmed by 6 bases and 4 bases, with 9 bases remaining between them. Germline loops: CDR1 MNHEY, CDR2 SVGAGI. The CDR3: CASRGTTYGYTF. The CDR3 coding sequence is TGTGCCAGCAGGGGGACAACCTATGGCTACACCTTC.

The rearrangement joins TRBV27 to TRBJ1-2, with D maybe TRBD1 (5 bases). The germline CDR1 and CDR2 sequences are MNHEY and SMNVEV (reference sequence). The ends were cut back, 0 bases at V and 4 bases at J, with 12 bases in the middle. The length of the CDR3 is 15 residues. The CDR3 here is CASSLSSGWGYGYTF. For the CDR3, the DNA is TGTGCCAGCAGTTTATCGTCAGGGTGGGGCTATGGCTACACCTTC.

This clonotype has more than one count but fewer than ten. This sequence joins TRBV6-6 and TRBJ2-2, with 13 bases identical to TRBD2. Germline V lookup: CDR1 MNHNY, CDR2 SVGAGI (reference sequence). V gave up 2 bases and J gave up 10 bases; unmatched junction bases: 4. The CDR3 has 15 amino acids. The CDR3 region has the DNA TGTGCCAGCAGTTACCGACTAGCGGGAGGCCCGGAGCTGTTTTTT. Amino acid sequence: CASSYRLAGGPELFF.

This clonotype has a handful of counts. The chain combines TRBV4-1 with TRBJ2-7, with 8 bases that match TRBD2. The CDR3 extends over 17 amino acids. J was trimmed by 6 bases and V by 1 base; bases with no gene match: 14. The V gene's germline CDR1 is MGHRA and CDR2 YSYEKL. This chain's CDR3 is CASSQATPGLGVAEQYF. DNA of the CDR3: TGCGCCAGCAGCCAAGCGACCCCGGGACTAGGGGTCGCCGAGCAGTACTTC.

The chain has TRBV20-1 and TRBJ2-5, with TRBD2 identical over 10 bases. Germline V lookup: CDR1 DFQATT, CDR2 SNEGSKA (reference sequence). CDR3 length: 15 residues. J lost 5 bases, V lost 0 bases, and 6 bases had no gene match. CDR3 in DNA: TGCAGTGCTAGAGATCGGCTAGCGGGAGAGGAGACCCAGTACTTC. Its protein is CSARDRLAGEETQYF.

This clonotype came up many times. The rearrangement joins TRBV4-1 to TRBJ2-1; D may be TRBD1 (5 bases). CDR3 length: 12 residues. The V gene's germline CDR1 is MGHRA and CDR2 YSYEKL. V lost 2 bases, J lost 13 bases, and 12 bases lay in between. The DNA for the CDR3 is TGCGCCAGCAGCCAAAATATGGGGCCACAGTTCTTC. Amino acid sequence: CASSQNMGPQFF.

CDR3 in amino acids: CASSLGRAEKLFF. CDR3 DNA: TGTGCCAGCAGTCTCGGACGGGCAGAAAAACTGTTTTTT. This chain uses TRBV6-6 with TRBJ1-4, with D unclear. There are 13 residues in the CDR3. CDR1 and CDR2 (germline): MNHNY, SVGAGI (reference sequence). V dropped 5 bases and J dropped 8 bases, with 12 bases sitting between them.

This clonotype was found a few times. The rearrangement links TRBV5-1 to TRBJ1-2; no firm D call. Trimming left V 1 base short and J 3 bases short, with 13 bases between. This CDR3 comprises 15 residues. Germline V gives CDR1 SGHRS, CDR2 YFSETQ. The CDR3 nucleotides read TGCGCCAGCAGCTTGACGACCGGCGGTGACTATGGCTACACCTTC. Its protein is CASSLTTGGDYGYTF.

This sequence joins TRBV2 and TRBJ1-5; a weak D match, TRBD1 (6 bases). The V end was cut by 7 bases, the J end by 0 bases, with 13 bases between. Looked up from germline, CDR1 is SNHLY and CDR2 is FYNNEI. The CDR3 has 15 residues. The CDR3 region has the DNA TGTGCCAGCAACAGGGAAGGGGATAGCAATCAGCCCCAGCATTTT. Amino acids: CASNREGDSNQPQHF. The full variable domain, rest sourced from reference TRBV2 and TRBJ1-5, is EPEVTQTPSHQVTQMGQEVILRCVPISNHLYFYWYRQILGQKVEFLVSFYNNEISEKSEIFDDQFSVERPDGSNFTLKIRSTKLEDSAMYFCASNREGDSNQPQHFGDGTRLSIL.

This chain joins TRBV20-1 and TRBJ2-1; the match to TRBD2 covers 7 bases. CDR3 size: 13 residues. The germline CDR1 and CDR2 sequences are DFQATT and SNEGSKA (reference sequence). Losses at the gene ends were 3 bases for V and 6 bases for J; bases not matched to a gene: 5. The CDR3 DNA reads as TGCAGTGCTAGTGCGGGACTAACCAATGAGCAGTTCTTC. It translates to CSASAGLTNEQFF.

This clonotype was counted ten times or more. The gene calls are TRBV6-2 or TRBV6-3 and TRBJ2-3; D unclear. V lost 8 bases and J 4 bases, leaving 10 bases between the germline ends. Germline V gene sequence: CDR1 MNHEY, CDR2 SVGEGT. The CDR3 covers 12 residues. The CDR3 nucleotides are TGTGCCAGCTCCAGAACCCCAGATACGCAGTATTTT. It codes for CASSRTPDTQYF.

This clonotype was seen a handful of times. The chain is built from TRBV4-1 and TRBJ1-4; 9 nucleotides align to TRBD1. The germline gives CDR1 MGHRA, CDR2 YSYEKL. The CDR3 runs to 14 residues. V gave up 4 bases and J gave up 6 bases; unmatched junction bases: 3. Written as DNA, the CDR3 is TGCGCCAGCAGCCTCGGGACAGGGTATGAAAAACTGTTTTTT. It yields the protein CASSLGTGYEKLFF.

For this clonotype: Germline and junction disagree at one end, which may indicate a read error. This sequence joins TRBV28 and TRBJ2-4, with 14 bases identical to TRBD2. CDR3 length equals 16 residues. Germline V gene lookup returns CDR1 MDHEN and CDR2 SYDVKM. The chain's CDR3 is CAGSPGTSGSANIQYF. CDR3 coding DNA: TGTGCCGGCAGCCCAGGGACTAGCGGGAGCGCAAACATTCAGTACTTC.

This clonotype showed up just a few times. The chain uses TRBV27 and TRBJ1-5; maybe TRBD1 (5 bases). Germline-derived CDR1 and CDR2 are MNHEY and SMNVEV (reference sequence). V was pared by 3 bases and J by 5 bases, with 11 bases between. The CDR3 contains 14 residues. The CDR3 loop reads CASSLGLGDQPQHF. DNA for the CDR3: TGTGCCAGCAGTTTGGGATTAGGGGATCAGCCCCAGCATTTT.

The chain recombines TRBV18 with TRBJ2-3; D assignment may be TRBD1 or TRBD2 (6 bases each). The germline V gene has CDR1 KGHSH and CDR2 LQKENI. This CDR3 region has 16 residues. The V and J ends lost 3 bases and 3 bases respectively, with 16 bases between them. CDR3 nucleotide sequence: TGTGCCAGCTCACCCCGTAGCGGCAGGGGAACAGATACGCAGTATTTT. Amino acids: CASSPRSGRGTDTQYF.

CDR3 amino acids: CASSGRGANTEAFF. CDR3 nucleotides: TGTGCCAGCAGCGGGAGGGGGGCGAACACTGAAGCTTTCTTT. This chain connects TRBV9 to TRBJ1-1, with D perhaps TRBD1 (6 bases). CDR3 length: 14 residues. The germline V gene encodes CDR1 SGDLS and CDR2 YYNGEE. V was shortened by 3 bases and J by 1 base, with 10 bases between the two germline ends.

This chain connects TRBV12-3 or TRBV12-4 to TRBJ1-5, with D perhaps matching TRBD1 (6 bases). The CDR3 has 16 amino acids. V was trimmed by 3 bases and J by 3 bases, leaving 15 bases between them. The CDR3 region is CASSFRSGQINQPQHF. CDR3 DNA: TGTGCCAGCAGTTTTAGGAGCGGACAGATCAATCAGCCCCAGCATTTT.

This clonotype has just one count. A much larger clone lies a single base off, so this may be a read error. The rearrangement links TRBV10-3 to TRBJ2-1; D possibly corresponds to TRBD1 (6 bases). The CDR3 is 15 amino acids. V was pared by 11 bases and J by 4 bases, with 21 bases between. Germline V gives CDR1 ENHRY, CDR2 SYGVKD. CDR3 amino acids: CASQLADSRYNEQFF. In DNA form, the CDR3 reads TGTGCCTCCCAACTCGCGGACAGCAGATACAATGAGCAGTTCTTC.

This clonotype was picked up a small number of times. The chain employs TRBV30 and TRBJ2-1, with 11 nucleotides matching TRBD2. Unmatched junction bases numbered 9, after V lost 7 bases and J lost 7 bases. This CDR3 region has 14 residues. CDR1 and CDR2 from the germline V gene are GTSNPN and SVGIG (reference sequence). The CDR3 coding sequence is TGTGCCTCTAATAGCGGGGGGGCTGAGAATGAGCAGTTCTTC. This translates into CASNSGGAENEQFF.

CDR3 DNA sequence: TGCAGTGCTATGATCGGTCCAGATACGCAGTATTTT. It encodes CSAMIGPDTQYF. The chain has TRBV20-1 and TRBJ2-3; D gene uncertain. CDR3 size: 12 residues. Between the trimmed V and J ends, which lost 4 bases and 4 bases, there was a span of 9 bases. Germline CDR1 DFQATT, CDR2 SNEGSKA (reference sequence).

V is TRBV5-1 and J is TRBJ2-3; no clear D gene. V was cut by 7 bases and J by 0 bases, with 12 bases left in between. Germline V gene lookup returns CDR1 SGHRS and CDR2 YFSETQ. The CDR3 loop spans 14 amino acids. The DNA for the CDR3 is TGCGCCAGCTGCGAGGCCCTTAGCACAGATACGCAGTATTTT. Translating gives CASCEALSTDTQYF. Full variable domain (missing parts from reference TRBV5-1 and TRBJ2-3): KAGVTQTPRYLIKTRGQQVTLSCSPISGHRSVSWYQQTPGQGLQFLFEYFSETQRNKGNFPGRFSGRQFSNSRSEMNVSTLELGDSALYLCASCEALSTDTQYFGPGTRLTVL.

This clonotype has just a few counts. The rearrangement joins TRBV12-3 or TRBV12-4 to TRBJ1-5, with D possibly being TRBD1 (5 bases). The germline V and J ends were trimmed by 5 bases and 3 bases, with 17 bases remaining between them. The CDR3 is 16 amino acids. CDR3 region: CASSKEGWDDNQPQHF. CDR3 DNA sequence: TGTGCCAGCAGTAAAGAGGGGTGGGACGACAATCAGCCCCAGCATTTT.

The genes are TRBV4-1 and TRBJ2-3, with D uncertain. The CDR3 spans 16 residues. Per the germline V gene, CDR1 is MGHRA and CDR2 is YSYEKL. V lost 1 base and J 5 bases, leaving 16 bases between the germline ends. CDR3: CASSQVIPPTLDTQYF. CDR3 DNA: TGCGCCAGCAGCCAAGTTATCCCCCCCACGCTAGATACGCAGTATTTT.

A few counts support this clonotype. The V gene is TRBV27, the J gene TRBJ2-7, with 8 nucleotides matching TRBD1. This CDR3 is 18 amino acids long. The V gene end was trimmed by 5 bases and the J gene end by 4 bases; junction bases not matched to a gene: 19. CDR1 MNHEY and CDR2 SMNVEV come from the germline V gene (reference sequence). The CDR3 region has the DNA TGTGCCAGCAGTCCATCTCGTAGTGGTCCGCGACAGGGGTACGAGCAGTACTTC. Translation: CASSPSRSGPRQGYEQYF.

The J gene is TRBJ2-5, the V gene TRBV7-9; 9 nucleotides match TRBD2. The CDR3 is made up of 14 amino acids. V shed 6 bases and J 11 bases; nucleotides not matched to a gene: 13. Germline assignment: CDR1 SEHNR and CDR2 FQNEAQ (reference sequence). In DNA, the CDR3 is TGTGCCAGCAGGGGGGCTAGCGGGGCGAATGAGCAGTACTTC. Residues: CASRGASGANEQYF. The whole variable domain, remainder taken from reference TRBV7-9 and TRBJ2-5, is DTGVSQNPRHKITKRGQNVTFRCDPISEHNRLYWYRQTLGQGPEFLTYFQNEAQLEKSRLLSDRFSAERPKGSFSTLEIQRTEQGDSAMYLCASRGASGANEQYFGPGTRLLVL.

In DNA form, the CDR3 reads TGTGCCAGCAGCCTCGGACAGGGGCAAGGCTACACCTTC. It yields the protein CASSLGQGQGYTF. The rearrangement joins TRBV7-2 to TRBJ1-2; 9 bases map to TRBD1. This CDR3 comprises 13 residues. Germline CDR1 is SGHTA and CDR2 is FQGNSA. V was pared by 5 bases and J by 8 bases, with 6 bases of the junction left unmatched.

The rearrangement links TRBV11-1 to TRBJ2-7; perhaps TRBD1 as D (6 bases). The V end was cut by 0 bases, the J end by 7 bases, with 19 bases between. The CDR3 is 16 amino acids. CDR1 SGHAT and CDR2 FQDESV come from the germline V gene (reference sequence). The CDR3 region is CASSLAALAGVNEQYF. Written as DNA, the CDR3 is TGTGCCAGCAGCTTAGCTGCCCTAGCAGGGGTCAATGAGCAGTACTTC.

This clonotype has a single count. This chain uses TRBV20-1 with TRBJ2-2; D remains unclear. CDR3 size: 14 residues. CDR1 is DFQATT and CDR2 is SNEGSKA in the germline V gene (reference sequence). Trimming left V 4 bases short and J 6 bases short, with 15 bases between. The CDR3 DNA is TGCAGTGCTATCCCCTTGGGCAGATCCGGGGAGCTGTTTTTT. This gives the protein CSAIPLGRSGELFF.